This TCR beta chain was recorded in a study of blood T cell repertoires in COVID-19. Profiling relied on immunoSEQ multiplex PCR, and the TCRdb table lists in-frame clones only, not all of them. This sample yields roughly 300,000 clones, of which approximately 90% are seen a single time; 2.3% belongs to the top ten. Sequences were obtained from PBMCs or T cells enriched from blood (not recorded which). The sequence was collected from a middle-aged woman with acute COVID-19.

For the CDR3, the DNA is TGTGCCAGCTCACCGGGGGCTGATACGCAGTATTTT. It specifies CASSPGADTQYF. J is TRBJ2-3 and V is TRBV18, with D tentatively TRBD1 (6 bases). V was shortened by 3 bases and J by 6 bases, with 7 bases between the two germline ends. This CDR3 region has 12 residues. The germline gives CDR1 KGHSH, CDR2 LQKENI.